A selection of T cell receptor beta chains follows, all from one sample in a study of cytomegalovirus exposure and HLA in healthy donors. Generated by immunoSEQ multiplex PCR, the TCRdb table keeps only in-frame clones and is missing some. The table lists approximately 140,000 clones, roughly 78% of them singletons. The sample taken for sequencing was PBMCs. All receptors come from a man between 18 and 29 years old in good health and CMV-seropositive. The CDR3 runs from the conserved cysteine through the conserved F or W. A D gene is named only where the DNA matches it firmly. Only some rows state a clone size, as once, few, many or a class for expanded clones.

j_gene | v_gene | abundance | d_gene | CDR3aa | CDR3nt
TRBJ2-6 | TRBV7-7 | - | - | CASSLGQTGANVLTF | TGTGCTAGCAGCTTAGGGCAGACAGGGGCCAACGTCCTGACTTTC
TRBJ1-1 | TRBV6-5 | - | - | CASSYRVNTEAFF | TGTGCCAGCAGTTACCGGGTGAACACTGAAGCTTTCTTT
TRBJ2-1 | TRBV10-3 | few | TRBD2 | CAISESSGSLQEYNEQFF | TGTGCCATCAGTGAGTCTAGCGGGAGTCTCCAAGAGTACAATGAGCAGTTCTTC
TRBJ2-7 | TRBV25-1 | - | - | CASSEFVASYEQYF | TGTGCCAGCAGTGAATTCGTAGCCTCCTACGAGCAGTACTTC
TRBJ2-3 | TRBV19 | - | - | CASSIELAADTQYF | TGTGCCAGTAGTATAGAACTAGCAGCAGATACGCAGTATTTT
TRBJ2-7 | TRBV27 | once | - | CASSLMGQYEQYF | TGTGCCAGCAGTTTAATGGGGCAGTACGAGCAGTACTTC
TRBJ2-5 | TRBV29-1 | - | - | CSVPAPGETQYF | TGCAGCGTCCCAGCCCCCGGGGAGACTCAGTACTTC
TRBJ1-5 | TRBV7-9 | - | TRBD1 | CASSTTGGSNQPQHF | TGTGCCAGCAGCACGACAGGGGGGAGCAATCAGCCCCAGCATTTT
TRBJ2-2 | TRBV29-1 | - | - | CSAYRDKNTGELFF | TGCAGCGCATACAGGGATAAAAACACCGGGGAGCTGTTTTTT
TRBJ1-2 | TRBV6-1 | - | - | CASHPGVTYGYTF | TGTGCCAGCCACCCAGGGGTCACCTATGGCTACACCTTC
TRBJ2-1 | TRBV18 | - | - | CASSPQEAGSGQFF | TGTGCCAGCTCACCTCAGGAGGCGGGTAGCGGCCAGTTCTTC
TRBJ2-3 | TRBV4-2 | - | TRBD2 | CASSRAGSTDTQYF | TGTGCCAGCAGCCGAGCGGGAAGCACAGATACGCAGTATTTT
TRBJ1-5 | TRBV5-8 | - | - | CASSLGGGAGQPQHF | TGTGCCAGCAGCTTGGGTGGGGGGGCAGGTCAGCCCCAGCATTTT
TRBJ2-1 | TRBV5-1 | - | TRBD2 | CASSSTSGRALNEQFF | TGCGCCAGCAGCTCCACTAGCGGGAGGGCACTGAATGAGCAGTTCTTC
TRBJ2-5 | TRBV27 | once | TRBD2 | CASSSAGDPQETQYF | TGTGCCAGCAGTTCCGCGGGAGACCCCCAAGAGACCCAGTACTTC
TRBJ2-3 | TRBV6-5 | - | - | CASSAEVSTDTQYF | TGTGCCAGCAGCGCGGAAGTTTCAACAGATACGCAGTATTTT
TRBJ1-5 | TRBV28 | - | - | CASSFRDYSNQPQHF | TGTGCCAGCAGTTTCAGGGATTATAGCAATCAGCCCCAGCATTTT
TRBJ2-1 | TRBV5-1 | few | TRBD1 | CASFGQGIYNEQFF | TGCGCCAGCTTCGGACAGGGGATTTACAATGAGCAGTTCTTC
TRBJ1-4 | TRBV5-1 | few | - | CASSPRGGVGEKLFF | TGCGCCAGCAGCCCCCGGGGGGGGGTCGGTGAAAAACTGTTTTTT
TRBJ1-5 | TRBV6-1 | - | - | CASSGDQPQHF | TGTGCCAGCAGTGGAGATCAGCCCCAGCATTTT
TRBJ1-3 | TRBV6-5 | - | - | CASSYSGGSGNTIYF | TGTGCCAGCAGTTACTCAGGGGGCTCTGGAAACACCATATATTTT
TRBJ1-1 | TRBV6-6 | once | TRBD1 | CASSYSGQGKEAFF | TGTGCCAGCAGTTACTCCGGACAGGGTAAGGAAGCTTTCTTT
TRBJ1-2 | TRBV28 | - | - | CASRPSAGSFISYGYTF | TGTGCCAGCAGGCCTTCGGCAGGGTCTTTTATCTCCTATGGCTACACCTTC
TRBJ2-7 | TRBV28 | - | - | CASRRLVGGNSYEQYF | TGTGCCAGCAGACGCCTCGTTGGAGGAAACTCCTACGAGCAGTACTTC
TRBJ2-2 | TRBV18 | - | TRBD1 | CASSLQGRSTGELFF | TGTGCCAGCTCCCTACAGGGGCGGTCCACCGGGGAGCTGTTTTTT
TRBJ1-1 | TRBV29-1 | - | - | CSVDRVDTEAFF | TGCAGCGTTGACCGAGTGGACACTGAAGCTTTCTTT
TRBJ2-3 | TRBV28 | - | - | CASSLPRGTDTQYF | TGTGCCAGCAGTCTCCCGAGGGGCACAGATACGCAGTATTTT
TRBJ2-7 | TRBV28 | - | TRBD1 | CASSLSTLGTGGYEQYF | TGTGCCAGCAGTTTGTCCACTCTGGGGACAGGGGGCTACGAGCAGTACTTC
TRBJ2-3 | TRBV27 | - | TRBD2 | CASRPLSGRALDTQYF | TGTGCCAGCAGGCCCCTTAGCGGGAGGGCCCTAGATACGCAGTATTTT
TRBJ1-1 | TRBV7-9 | few | - | CASSEQGVNTEAFF | TGTGCCAGCAGCGAACAGGGAGTAAACACTGAAGCTTTCTTT
TRBJ2-7 | TRBV28 | - | - | CASSSSIYEQYF | TGTGCCAGCAGTTCGAGCATCTACGAGCAGTACTTC
TRBJ2-7 | TRBV28 | - | - | CATRRPFEGDTYEQYF | TGTGCCACTCGACGGCCCTTTGAGGGGGACACCTACGAGCAGTACTTC
TRBJ2-6 | TRBV28 | - | - | CATDTYSGANVLTF | TGTGCCACAGACACCTACTCTGGGGCCAACGTCCTGACTTTC
TRBJ2-5 | TRBV28 | - | - | CASSFPGSGETQYF | TGTGCCAGCAGTTTCCCCGGGTCGGGGGAGACCCAGTACTTC
TRBJ1-4 | TRBV6-5 | once | TRBD1 | CASRNRGDSEKLFF | TGTGCCAGCAGGAACAGGGGTGACAGTGAAAAACTGTTTTTT
TRBJ2-7 | TRBV7-2 | - | TRBD1 | CASSFRTGGGYEQYF | TGTGCCAGCAGCTTTCGGACAGGGGGCGGTTACGAGCAGTACTTC
TRBJ2-7 | TRBV7-9 | - | TRBD1 | CASSVDRQGAYEQYF | TGTGCCAGCAGCGTAGACCGACAGGGCGCCTACGAGCAGTACTTC
TRBJ2-5 | TRBV28 | - | - | CASSSQGEAETQYF | TGTGCCAGCAGTTCCCAGGGGGAGGCAGAGACCCAGTACTTC
TRBJ2-7 | TRBV5-1 | few | TRBD1 | CASSDRDRVYEQYF | TGCGCCAGCAGCGACCGGGACAGAGTATACGAGCAGTACTTC
TRBJ1-1 | TRBV6-5 | - | - | CASSYFDRETEAFF | TGTGCCAGCAGTTACTTCGATAGGGAGACTGAAGCTTTCTTT
TRBJ2-3 | TRBV5-1 | - | - | CASSSLKGGTDTQYF | TGCGCCAGCAGCTCTTTAAAAGGAGGCACAGATACGCAGTATTTT
TRBJ2-3 | TRBV2 | - | TRBD2 | CASSGTSGSSDTQYF | TGTGCCAGCAGTGGGACTAGCGGGAGCTCAGATACGCAGTATTTT
TRBJ1-1 | TRBV6-1 | few | - | CASSEVLGGGTEAFF | TGTGCCAGCAGTGAAGTCCTCGGGGGTGGGACTGAAGCTTTCTTT
TRBJ2-7 | TRBV28 | - | TRBD2 | CASSLWGGEVDEQYF | TGTGCCAGCAGTTTATGGGGGGGGGAGGTTGACGAGCAGTACTTC
TRBJ2-7 | TRBV13 | - | TRBD2 | CASSLEPSGRGEQYF | TGTGCCAGCAGCTTAGAGCCTAGCGGGAGGGGAGAGCAGTACTTC
TRBJ1-2 | TRBV14 | - | TRBD1 | CASRQTGGEAYGYTF | TGTGCCAGCAGACAAACAGGGGGCGAGGCCTATGGCTACACCTTC
TRBJ1-2 | TRBV4-1 | - | - | CASSQDRGPNYGYTF | TGCGCCAGCAGCCAAGATCGCGGGCCTAACTATGGCTACACCTTC
TRBJ2-5 | TRBV5-4 | - | - | CASSKDSQETQYF | TGTGCCAGCAGCAAGGACTCCCAAGAGACCCAGTACTTC
TRBJ1-1 | TRBV25-1 | once | TRBD1 | CASSADRGTEAFF | TGTGCCAGCAGTGCGGACAGGGGCACTGAAGCTTTCTTT
TRBJ1-2 | TRBV4-1 | - | - | CASSQRDKGSGYTF | TGCGCCAGCAGCCAGAGGGACAAAGGTAGCGGCTACACCTTC
TRBJ1-1 | TRBV2 | - | - | CASSVDRLGTEAFF | TGTGCCAGCAGCGTCGACCGACTAGGCACTGAAGCTTTCTTT
TRBJ2-1 | TRBV2 | - | - | CASSGSGSPSSYNEQFF | TGTGCCAGCAGTGGGTCCGGGTCCCCGAGCTCCTACAATGAGCAGTTCTTC
TRBJ1-5 | TRBV6-5 | - | TRBD1 | CASSRDRVNQPQHF | TGTGCCAGCAGCCGTGACAGGGTAAATCAGCCCCAGCATTTT
TRBJ2-7 | TRBV18 | once | TRBD2 | CASSPGLAGVESYEQYF | TGTGCCAGCTCACCTGGACTAGCGGGAGTGGAATCCTACGAGCAGTACTTC
TRBJ2-2 | TRBV27 | - | TRBD2 | CASSLGTIGGELFF | TGTGCCAGCAGTCTAGGGACTATTGGCGGGGAGCTGTTTTTT
TRBJ2-7 | TRBV5-1 | - | TRBD2 | CASSGVGASGSILRGEQYF | TGCGCCAGCAGCGGAGTGGGGGCTAGCGGGAGTATTTTAAGAGGCGAGCAGTACTTC